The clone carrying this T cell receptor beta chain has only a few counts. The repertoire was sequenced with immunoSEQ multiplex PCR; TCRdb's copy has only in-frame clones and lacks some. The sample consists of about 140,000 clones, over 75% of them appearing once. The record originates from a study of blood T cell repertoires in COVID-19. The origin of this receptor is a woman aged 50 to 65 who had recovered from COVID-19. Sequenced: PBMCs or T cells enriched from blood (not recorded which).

In DNA form, the CDR3 reads TGCAGCGTTGCCCGAGGACAGGACTATGGCTACACCTTC. Translating gives CSVARGQDYGYTF. The chain recombines TRBV29-1 with TRBJ1-2; TRBD1 agrees at 7 bases. The V gene end was trimmed by 4 bases and the J gene end by 3 bases; junction bases not matched to a gene: 5. Germline V gene lookup returns CDR1 SQVTM and CDR2 ANQGSEA. The length of the CDR3 is 13 residues.